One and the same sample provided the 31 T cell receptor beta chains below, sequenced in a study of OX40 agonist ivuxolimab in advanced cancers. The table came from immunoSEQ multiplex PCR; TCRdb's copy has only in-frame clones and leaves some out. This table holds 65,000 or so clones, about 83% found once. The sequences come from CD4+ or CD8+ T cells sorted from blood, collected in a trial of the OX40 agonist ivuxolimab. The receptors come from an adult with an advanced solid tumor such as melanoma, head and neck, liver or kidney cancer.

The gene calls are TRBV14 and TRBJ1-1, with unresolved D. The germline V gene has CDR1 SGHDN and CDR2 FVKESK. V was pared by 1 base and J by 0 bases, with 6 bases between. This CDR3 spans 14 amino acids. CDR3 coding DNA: TGTGCCAGCAGCCAAGCGTATATGAACACTGAAGCTTTCTTT. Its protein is CASSQAYMNTEAFF.

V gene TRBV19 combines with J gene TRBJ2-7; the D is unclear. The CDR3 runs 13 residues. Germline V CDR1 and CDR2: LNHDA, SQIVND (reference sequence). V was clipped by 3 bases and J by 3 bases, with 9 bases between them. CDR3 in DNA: TGTGCCAGTAGTATTAACGGAGTCTACGAGCAGTACTTC. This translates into CASSINGVYEQYF.

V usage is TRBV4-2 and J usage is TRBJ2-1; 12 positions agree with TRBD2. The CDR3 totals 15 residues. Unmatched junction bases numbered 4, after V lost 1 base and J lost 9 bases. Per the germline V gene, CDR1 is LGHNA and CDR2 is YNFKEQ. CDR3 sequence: CASSQGTSGEAEQFF. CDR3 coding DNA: TGTGCCAGCAGCCAAGGGACTAGCGGGGAGGCTGAGCAGTTCTTC.

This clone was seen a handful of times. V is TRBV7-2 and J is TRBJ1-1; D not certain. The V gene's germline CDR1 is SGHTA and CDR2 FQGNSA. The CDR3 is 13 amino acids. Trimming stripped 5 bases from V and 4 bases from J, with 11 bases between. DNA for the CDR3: TGTGCCAGCAGCGTAACCTGGGGCACTGAAGCTTTCTTT. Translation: CASSVTWGTEAFF.

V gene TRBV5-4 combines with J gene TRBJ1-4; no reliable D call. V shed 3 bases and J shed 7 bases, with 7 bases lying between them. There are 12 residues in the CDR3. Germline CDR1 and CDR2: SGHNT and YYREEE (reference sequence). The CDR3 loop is CASSSYGEKLFF. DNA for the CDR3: TGTGCCAGCAGCTCTTATGGTGAAAAACTGTTTTTT. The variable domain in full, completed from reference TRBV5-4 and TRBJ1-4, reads ETGVTQSPTHLIKTRGQQVTLRCSSQSGHNTVSWYQQALGQGPQFIFQYYREEENGRGNFPPRFSGLQFPNYSSELNVNALELDDSALYLCASSSYGEKLFFGSGTQLSVL.

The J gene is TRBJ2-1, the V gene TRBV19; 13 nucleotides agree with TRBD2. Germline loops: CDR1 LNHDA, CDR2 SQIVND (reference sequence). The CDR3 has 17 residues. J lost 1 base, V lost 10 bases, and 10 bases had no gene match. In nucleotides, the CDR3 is TGTGCCACCAGGACTAGCGGGAGAGGGGGTTCCTACAATGAGCAGTTCTTC. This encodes CATRTSGRGGSYNEQFF.

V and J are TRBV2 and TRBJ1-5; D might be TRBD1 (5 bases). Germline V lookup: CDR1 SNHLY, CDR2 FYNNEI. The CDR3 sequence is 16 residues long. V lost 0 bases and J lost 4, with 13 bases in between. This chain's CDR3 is CASSEARQGRNQPQHF. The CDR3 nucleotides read TGTGCCAGCAGTGAAGCGCGGCAGGGAAGGAATCAGCCCCAGCATTTT. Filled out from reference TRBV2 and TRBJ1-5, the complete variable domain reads EPEVTQTPSHQVTQMGQEVILRCVPISNHLYFYWYRQILGQKVEFLVSFYNNEISEKSEIFDDQFSVERPDGSNFTLKIRSTKLEDSAMYFCASSEARQGRNQPQHFGDGTRLSIL.

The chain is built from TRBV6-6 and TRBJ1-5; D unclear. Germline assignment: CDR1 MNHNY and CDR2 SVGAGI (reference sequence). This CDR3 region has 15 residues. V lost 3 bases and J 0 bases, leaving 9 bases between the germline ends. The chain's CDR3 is CASSYTRNSNQPQHF. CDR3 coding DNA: TGTGCCAGCAGTTATACCCGGAATAGCAATCAGCCCCAGCATTTT.

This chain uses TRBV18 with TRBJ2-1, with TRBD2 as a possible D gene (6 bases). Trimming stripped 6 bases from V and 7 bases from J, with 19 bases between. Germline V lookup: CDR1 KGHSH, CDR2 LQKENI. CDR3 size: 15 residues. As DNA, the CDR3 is TGTGCCAGCTCCCCCGTGGGAGGTGGGGGGAATGAGCAGTTCTTC. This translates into CASSPVGGGGNEQFF. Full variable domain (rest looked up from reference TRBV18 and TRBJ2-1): NAGVMQNPRHLVRRRGQEARLRCSPMKGHSHVYWYRQLPEEGLKFMVYLQKENIIDESGMPKERFSAEFPKEGPSILRIQQVVRGDSAAYFCASSPVGGGGNEQFFGPGTRLTVL.

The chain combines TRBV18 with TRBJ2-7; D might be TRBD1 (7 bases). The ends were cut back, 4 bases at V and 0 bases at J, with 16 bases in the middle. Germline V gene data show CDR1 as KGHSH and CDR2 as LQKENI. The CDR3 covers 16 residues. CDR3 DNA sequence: TGTGCCAGCTCACGACTAGGGGGCTTACCCTCCTACGAGCAGTACTTC. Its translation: CASSRLGGLPSYEQYF. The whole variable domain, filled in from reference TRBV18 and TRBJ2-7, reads NAGVMQNPRHLVRRRGQEARLRCSPMKGHSHVYWYRQLPEEGLKFMVYLQKENIIDESGMPKERFSAEFPKEGPSILRIQQVVRGDSAAYFCASSRLGGLPSYEQYFGPGTRLTVT.

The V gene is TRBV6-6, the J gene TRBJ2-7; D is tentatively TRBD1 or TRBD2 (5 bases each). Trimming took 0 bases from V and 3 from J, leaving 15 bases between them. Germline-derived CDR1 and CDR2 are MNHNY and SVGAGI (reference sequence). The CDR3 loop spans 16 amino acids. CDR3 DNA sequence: TGTGCCAGCAGTTACTCGGGGGTACCCTCCTACTACGAGCAGTACTTC. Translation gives CASSYSGVPSYYEQYF.

CDR3 residues: CASSPGTSGSGAQFF. The CDR3 region has the DNA TGTGCCAGCAGCCCCGGGACTAGCGGGTCCGGGGCGCAGTTCTTC. The chain couples TRBV6-6 to TRBJ2-1, with TRBD2 matching over 12 bases. The CDR3 spans 15 residues. The germline gives CDR1 MNHNY, CDR2 SVGAGI (reference sequence). After removal of 6 bases from V and 12 bases from J, the junction contained 12 bases not matched to a gene.

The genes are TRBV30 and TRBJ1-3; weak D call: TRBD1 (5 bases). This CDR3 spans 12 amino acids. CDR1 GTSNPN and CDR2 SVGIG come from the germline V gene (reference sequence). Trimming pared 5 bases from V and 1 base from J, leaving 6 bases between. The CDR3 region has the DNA TGTGCCTGGGGGGGATCTGGAAACACCATATATTTT. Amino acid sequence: CAWGGSGNTIYF.

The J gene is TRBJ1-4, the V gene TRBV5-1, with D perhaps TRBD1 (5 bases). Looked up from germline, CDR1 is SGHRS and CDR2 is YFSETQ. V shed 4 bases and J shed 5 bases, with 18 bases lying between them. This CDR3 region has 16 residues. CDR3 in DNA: TGCGCCAGCAGCCCGTACCGGGGGACCTTAAATGAAAAACTGTTTTTT. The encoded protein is CASSPYRGTLNEKLFF.

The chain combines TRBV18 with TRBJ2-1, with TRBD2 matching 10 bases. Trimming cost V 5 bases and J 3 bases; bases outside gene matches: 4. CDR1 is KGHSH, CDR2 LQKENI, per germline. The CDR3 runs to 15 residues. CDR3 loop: CASSGTSGDYNEQFF. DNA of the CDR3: TGTGCCAGCTCAGGCACTAGCGGGGACTACAATGAGCAGTTCTTC.

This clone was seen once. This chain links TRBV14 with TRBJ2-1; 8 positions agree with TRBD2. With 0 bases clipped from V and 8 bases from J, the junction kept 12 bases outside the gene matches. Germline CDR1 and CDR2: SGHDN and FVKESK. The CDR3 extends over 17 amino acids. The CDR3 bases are TGTGCCAGCAGCCAAGATCGGGGGACTAGTAGTGGCGATGAGCAGTTCTTC. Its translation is CASSQDRGTSSGDEQFF.

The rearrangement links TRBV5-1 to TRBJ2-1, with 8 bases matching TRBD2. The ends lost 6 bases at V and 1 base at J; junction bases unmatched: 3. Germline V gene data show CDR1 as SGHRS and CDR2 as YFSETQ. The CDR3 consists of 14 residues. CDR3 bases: TGCGCCAGCACCAGCGGGAGTTCCTACAATGAGCAGTTCTTC. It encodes CASTSGSSYNEQFF.

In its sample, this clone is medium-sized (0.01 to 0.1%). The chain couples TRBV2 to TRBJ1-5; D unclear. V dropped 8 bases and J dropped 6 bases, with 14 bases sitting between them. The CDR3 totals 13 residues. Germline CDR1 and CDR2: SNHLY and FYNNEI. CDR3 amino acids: CASAASEGQPQHF. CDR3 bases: TGTGCCAGCGCGGCCTCCGAAGGTCAGCCCCAGCATTTT.

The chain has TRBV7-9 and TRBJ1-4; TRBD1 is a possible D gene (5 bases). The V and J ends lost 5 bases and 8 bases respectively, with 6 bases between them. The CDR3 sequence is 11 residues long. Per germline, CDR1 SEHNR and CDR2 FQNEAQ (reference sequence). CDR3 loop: CASSPGEKLFF. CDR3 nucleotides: TGTGCCAGCAGCCCAGGGGAAAAACTGTTTTTT.

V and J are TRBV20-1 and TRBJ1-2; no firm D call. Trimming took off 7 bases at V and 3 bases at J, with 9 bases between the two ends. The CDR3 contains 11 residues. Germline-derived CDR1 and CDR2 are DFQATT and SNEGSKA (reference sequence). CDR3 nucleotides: TGCAGTGTACCGATGGACTATGGCTACACCTTC. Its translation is CSVPMDYGYTF.

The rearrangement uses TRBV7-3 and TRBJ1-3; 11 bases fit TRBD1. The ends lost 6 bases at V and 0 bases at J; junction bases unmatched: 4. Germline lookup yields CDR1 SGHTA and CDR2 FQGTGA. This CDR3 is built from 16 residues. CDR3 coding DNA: TGTGCCAGCAGTCCCGGGACAGGGGGCTCTGGAAACACCATATATTTT. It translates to CASSPGTGGSGNTIYF.

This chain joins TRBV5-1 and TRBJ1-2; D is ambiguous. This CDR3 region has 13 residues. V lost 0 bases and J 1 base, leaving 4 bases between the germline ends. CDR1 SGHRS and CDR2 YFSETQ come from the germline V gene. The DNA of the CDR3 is TGCGCCAGCAGCTTGGCACTTAACTATGGCTACACCTTC. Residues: CASSLALNYGYTF. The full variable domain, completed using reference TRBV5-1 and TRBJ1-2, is KAGVTQTPRYLIKTRGQQVTLSCSPISGHRSVSWYQQTPGQGLQFLFEYFSETQRNKGNFPGRFSGRQFSNSRSEMNVSTLELGDSALYLCASSLALNYGYTFGSGTRLTVV.

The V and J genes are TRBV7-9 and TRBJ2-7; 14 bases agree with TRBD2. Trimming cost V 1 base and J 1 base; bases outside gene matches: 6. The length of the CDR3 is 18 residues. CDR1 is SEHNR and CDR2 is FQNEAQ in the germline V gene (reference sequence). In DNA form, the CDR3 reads TGTGCCAGCAGCTTAGGACTAGCGGGAGGGCCTGGGTCCTACGAGCAGTACTTC. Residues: CASSLGLAGGPGSYEQYF.

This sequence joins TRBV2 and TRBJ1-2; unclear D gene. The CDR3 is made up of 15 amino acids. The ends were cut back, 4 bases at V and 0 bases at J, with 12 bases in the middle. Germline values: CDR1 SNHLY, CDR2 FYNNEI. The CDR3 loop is CASSVSGIANYGYTF. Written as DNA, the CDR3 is TGTGCCAGCAGTGTTTCGGGGATAGCTAACTATGGCTACACCTTC.

CDR3 residues: CASSSLPHQPQHF. CDR3 coding DNA: TGTGCCAGCAGTTCCCTTCCCCATCAGCCCCAGCATTTT. The chain recombines TRBV27 with TRBJ1-5; D is undetermined. The V gene's germline CDR1 is MNHEY and CDR2 SMNVEV (reference sequence). The CDR3 totals 13 residues. The V and J ends lost 4 bases and 5 bases respectively, with 9 bases between them.

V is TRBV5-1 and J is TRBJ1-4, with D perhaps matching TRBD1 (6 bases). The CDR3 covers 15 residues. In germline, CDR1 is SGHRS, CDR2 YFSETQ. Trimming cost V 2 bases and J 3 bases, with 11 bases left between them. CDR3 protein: CASSFLRGPNEKLFF. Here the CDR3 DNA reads TGCGCCAGCAGCTTCCTCAGGGGTCCTAATGAAAAACTGTTTTTT.

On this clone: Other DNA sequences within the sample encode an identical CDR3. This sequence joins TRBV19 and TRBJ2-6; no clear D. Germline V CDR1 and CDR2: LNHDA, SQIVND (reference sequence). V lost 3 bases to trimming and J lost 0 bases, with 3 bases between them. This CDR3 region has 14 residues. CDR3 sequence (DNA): TGTGCCAGTAGTATCGACTCTGGGGCCAACGTCCTGACTTTC. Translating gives CASSIDSGANVLTF.

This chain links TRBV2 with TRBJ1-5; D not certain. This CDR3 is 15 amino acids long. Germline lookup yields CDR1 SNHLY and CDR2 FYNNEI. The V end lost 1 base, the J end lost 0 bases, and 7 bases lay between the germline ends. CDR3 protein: CASSEGQASNQPQHF. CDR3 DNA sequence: TGTGCCAGCAGTGAAGGGCAGGCTAGCAATCAGCCCCAGCATTTT.

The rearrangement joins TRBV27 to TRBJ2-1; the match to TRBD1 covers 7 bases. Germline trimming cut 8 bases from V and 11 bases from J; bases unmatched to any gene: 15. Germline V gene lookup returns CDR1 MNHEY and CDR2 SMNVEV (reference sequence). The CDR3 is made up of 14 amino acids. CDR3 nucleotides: TGTGCCAGCCGCATTAATAGACAGGGTCGAAAGCAGTTCTTC. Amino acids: CASRINRQGRKQFF.

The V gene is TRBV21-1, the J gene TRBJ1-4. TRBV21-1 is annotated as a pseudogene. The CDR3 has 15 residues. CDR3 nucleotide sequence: TGTGCCAGCAGCATCCGACTCTTCCGGGACGAAAAACTGTTTTTT. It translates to CASSIRLFRDEKLFF.

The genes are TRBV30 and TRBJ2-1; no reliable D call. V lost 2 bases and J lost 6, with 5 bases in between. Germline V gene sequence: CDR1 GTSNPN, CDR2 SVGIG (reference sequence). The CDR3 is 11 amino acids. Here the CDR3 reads CAWSPINEQFF. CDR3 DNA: TGTGCCTGGAGTCCCATCAATGAGCAGTTCTTC.